The 9 T cell receptor beta chains below were found in one sample sequenced in a study of blood T cells in healthy people across ages. For the second PCR, which ran for about 6 to 11 cycles, a sample-barcoded 5' primer and a J-beta primer mix were used. TCRdb independently ran MiXCR on the 5' RACE reads; one entry per CDR3 protein. Of about 1.4 million distinct CDR3 sequences listed, roughly 64% are singletons. Sequenced sample: blood. Receptor source: a man aged 18 to 30 in good health.

This clonotype was observed a handful of times. The CDR3 coding sequence is TGTGCCAGCAGCTTAATTCAGGACTATGGCTACACCTTC. Protein sequence: CASSLIQDYGYTF. This chain links TRBV11-2 with TRBJ1-2, with unresolved D. The germline CDR1 and CDR2 sequences are SGHAT and FQNNGV. V lost 2 bases to trimming and J lost 3 bases, with 7 bases between them. The CDR3 is 13 amino acids. Based on the CDR3 plus reference TRBV11-2 and TRBJ1-2, the full variable domain is EAGVAQSPRYKIIEKRQSVAFWCNPISGHATLYWYQQILGQGPKLLIQFQNNGVVDDSQLPKDRFSAERLKGVDSTLKIQPAKLEDSAVYLCASSLIQDYGYTFGSGTRLTVV.

The chain couples TRBV20-1 to TRBJ2-1; 11 nucleotides align to TRBD1. The CDR3 loop spans 14 amino acids. The V and J ends lost 1 base and 7 bases, in that order; junction bases with no gene match: 3. Germline V gene sequence: CDR1 DFQATT, CDR2 SNEGSKA (reference sequence). The CDR3 region has the DNA TGCAGTGCTAGAGTGGACAGGGGGCTGAATGAGCAGTTCTTC. Its protein is CSARVDRGLNEQFF.

DNA for the CDR3: TGTGCCAGCAGCCCGGAGGCCGGGACTGTGGAGACCCAGTACTTC. Translation: CASSPEAGTVETQYF. The chain couples TRBV11-3 to TRBJ2-5, with D maybe TRBD2 (6 bases). This CDR3 has 15 residues. V was shortened by 5 bases and J by 5 bases, with 18 bases between the two germline ends. Germline V CDR1 and CDR2: SGHNT, YENEEA.

This clonotype was seen only a few times. For the CDR3, the DNA is TGTGCCAGCAGCGTCACCTCGACAGGGGACTATGGCTACACCTTC. Its translation: CASSVTSTGDYGYTF. The chain joins TRBV12-3 or TRBV12-4 to TRBJ1-2; 8 bases are shared with TRBD1. This CDR3 has 15 residues. J was trimmed by 3 bases and V by 6 bases; bases with no gene match: 9.

This clonotype was detected a few times. The rearrangement joins TRBV29-1 to TRBJ2-7; D remains ambiguous. Trimming took 6 bases from V and 0 from J, leaving 15 bases between them. Germline CDR1 and CDR2: SQVTM and ANQGSEA. The CDR3 length is 14 residues. This CDR3 reads CSVKGGQSSYEQYF. CDR3 in DNA: TGCAGCGTGAAAGGTGGTCAGAGCTCCTACGAGCAGTACTTC.

V is TRBV12-3 or TRBV12-4 and J is TRBJ1-2; no firm D call. There are 13 residues in the CDR3. V gave up 5 bases and J gave up 6 bases, with 13 bases separating them. The chain's CDR3 is CASSLFLSDGYTF. In DNA form, the CDR3 reads TGTGCCAGCAGTCTGTTTCTTAGCGATGGCTACACCTTC.

J is TRBJ2-7 and V is TRBV5-1, with a weak D call TRBD1 (5 bases). Germline CDR1 SGHRS, CDR2 YFSETQ. Trimming removed 2 bases at V and 3 bases at J, with 9 bases between. The CDR3 loop spans 13 amino acids. The CDR3: CASSFPGYYEQYF. The CDR3 DNA reads TGCGCCAGCAGCTTTCCAGGGTACTACGAGCAGTACTTC.

The V call is TRBV4-1, the J call TRBJ1-1, with D maybe TRBD1 (6 bases). The CDR3 is 16 residues long. Germline V gene lookup returns CDR1 MGHRA and CDR2 YSYEKL. Trimming shortened V by 4 bases and J by 6 bases, and 21 bases separated the two germline ends. The CDR3 here is CASSPSINRGIPEAFF. The CDR3 region has the DNA TGCGCCAGCAGCCCCTCGATCAATAGGGGGATCCCTGAAGCTTTCTTT.

This clonotype occurred a few times. The chain links TRBV29-1 to TRBJ2-7, with TRBD1 as a possible D gene (5 bases). This CDR3 is built from 12 residues. The V gene's germline CDR1 is SQVTM and CDR2 ANQGSEA. V was shortened by 6 bases and J by 3 bases, with 12 bases between the two germline ends. The CDR3 nucleotides are TGCAGCGTCTGGGGCGACGGCTACGAGCAGTACTTC. It yields the protein CSVWGDGYEQYF.